The next 28 T cell receptor beta chains were all read from a single sample in a study of cytomegalovirus exposure and HLA in healthy donors. Assay: immunoSEQ multiplex PCR; the TCRdb copy retains only in-frame clones and omits some. The sample has 120,000 to 150,000 clones; roughly nine tenths are singletons. Sequencing used PBMCs. The receptors originated from a man between 18 and 35 years old in good health and CMV-seronegative.

This sequence joins TRBV7-2 and TRBJ1-3; TRBD1 agrees at 8 bases. Looked up from germline, CDR1 is SGHTA and CDR2 is FQGNSA. The trim removed 0 bases at V and 4 bases at J, leaving 2 bases unmatched. This CDR3 has 15 amino acids. CDR3 DNA sequence: TGTGCCAGCAGCTTAGCGACAGGGGCCGGAAACACCATATATTTT. Its protein is CASSLATGAGNTIYF.

The genes are TRBV4-3 and TRBJ2-6; maybe TRBD2 (6 bases). Trimming shortened V by 4 bases and J by 1 base, and 11 bases separated the two germline ends. The CDR3 is 16 residues long. Germline assignment: CDR1 LGHNA and CDR2 YSLEER. CDR3 region: CASSREEGSGANVLTF. The DNA for the CDR3 is TGCGCCAGCAGCCGGGAGGAGGGGTCTGGGGCCAACGTCCTGACTTTC.

The chain couples TRBV27 to TRBJ2-1; 11 bases align to TRBD2. Unmatched junction bases numbered 7, after V lost 5 bases and J lost 7 bases. The length of the CDR3 is 15 residues. Per germline, CDR1 MNHEY and CDR2 SMNVEV (reference sequence). CDR3: CASSQLAGAMNEQFF. The CDR3 DNA reads TGTGCCAGCAGTCAACTAGCGGGAGCTATGAATGAGCAGTTCTTC.

The rearrangement uses TRBV25-1 and TRBJ1-3, with 7 bases identical to TRBD1. The CDR3 has 15 residues. The germline V gene encodes CDR1 MGHDK and CDR2 SYGVNS. J lost 0 bases, V lost 3 bases, and 2 bases had no gene match. The CDR3, as DNA: TGTGCCAGCAGTGATTGGGACAGCTCTGGAAACACCATATATTTT. It yields the protein CASSDWDSSGNTIYF.

The J gene is TRBJ2-7, the V gene TRBV6-5; D is possibly TRBD1 (5 bases). Germline V gene data show CDR1 as MNHEY and CDR2 as SVGAGI. The length of the CDR3 is 15 residues. V lost 10 bases, J lost 4 bases, and 23 bases lay in between. CDR3 sequence: CATKETGGSAYEQYV. The CDR3 DNA is TGTGCCACCAAAGAAACAGGCGGCTCGGCGTACGAGCAGTACGTC.

The CDR3 nucleotides read TGTGCCAGCAGTCCCTGGCAGAACACAGACACTGAAGCTTTCTTT. Protein: CASSPWQNTDTEAFF. The V gene is TRBV6-5, the J gene TRBJ1-1; no clear D gene. The CDR3 is made up of 15 amino acids. Trimming left V 5 bases short and J 3 bases short, with 16 bases between. CDR1 is MNHEY, CDR2 SVGAGI, per germline.

The gene calls are TRBV28 and TRBJ1-2; maybe TRBD1 (6 bases). V lost 0 bases and J 2 bases, leaving 13 bases between the germline ends. The V gene's germline CDR1 is MDHEN and CDR2 SYDVKM. The CDR3 totals 16 residues. CDR3 bases: TGTGCCAGCAGTTTATGGGGGGCAGGACAGAACTATGGCTACACCTTC. This sequence encodes CASSLWGAGQNYGYTF.

The rearrangement uses TRBV19 and TRBJ1-5, with 8 bases fitting TRBD1. This CDR3 is built from 15 residues. Germline CDR1 reads LNHDA; CDR2 reads SQIVND (reference sequence). The junction had 9 bases not matched to a gene; V was cut back by 7 bases and J by 4 bases. CDR3 coding DNA: TGTGCCAGTACCAGGACAGGGCCGGGGAATCAGCCCCAGCATTTT. Amino acids: CASTRTGPGNQPQHF.

J is TRBJ2-3 and V is TRBV19; D gene uncertain. The germline gives CDR1 LNHDA, CDR2 SQIVND (reference sequence). V shed 1 base and J shed 0 bases, with 8 bases lying between them. CDR3 length equals 15 residues. CDR3 protein: CASSIVGSSTDTQYF. Written as DNA, the CDR3 is TGTGCCAGTAGTATAGTTGGCAGTAGCACAGATACGCAGTATTTT.

This sequence joins TRBV10-3 and TRBJ2-3, with unresolved D. The V gene lost 10 bases and the J gene lost 3 bases, with 5 bases spanning the gap. This CDR3 is 10 amino acids long. From germline, CDR1 is ENHRY and CDR2 SYGVKD. CDR3 coding DNA: TGTGCCACCGGGACAGATACGCAGTATTTT. Its protein is CATGTDTQYF.

The chain has TRBV7-7 and TRBJ2-3; 12 nucleotides match TRBD2. CDR1 and CDR2 from the germline V gene are SSHAT and FNYEAQ (reference sequence). The CDR3 loop spans 15 amino acids. The V segment lost 5 bases and the J segment 6 bases; nucleotides outside the gene matches: 6. The CDR3 DNA reads as TGTGCCAGCAGCCGACTAGCGGGGGCGTGGGATACGCAGTATTTT. This encodes CASSRLAGAWDTQYF.

This clone is a singleton in its sample. The V and J genes are TRBV10-3 and TRBJ2-2; a possible D gene is TRBD1 (7 bases). The CDR3 totals 14 residues. The germline CDR1 and CDR2 sequences are ENHRY and SYGVKD. With 8 bases removed from V and 5 bases from J, the gap between germline ends came to 15 bases. Here the CDR3 reads CAIRGQGETGELFF. The CDR3 DNA sequence: TGTGCCATCCGGGGGCAGGGGGAAACCGGGGAGCTGTTTTTT.

J is TRBJ2-3 and V is TRBV5-6, with 9 bases aligning to TRBD1. The CDR3 runs 16 residues. From germline, CDR1 is SGHDT and CDR2 YYEEEE. With V trimmed by 0 bases and J by 3 bases, 5 bases remained unmatched. The CDR3 DNA follows: TGTGCCAGCAGCTTGGGTACAGGGGGCGCGACAGATACGCAGTATTTT. Residues: CASSLGTGGATDTQYF.

The rearrangement links TRBV7-9 to TRBJ2-2; TRBD1 aligns across 7 bases. CDR1 is SEHNR, CDR2 FQNEAQ, per germline (reference sequence). This CDR3 region has 15 residues. With 4 bases clipped from V and 2 bases from J, the junction kept 4 bases outside the gene matches. The CDR3, as DNA: TGTGCCAGCAGCTGGGGACAGCTAAACACCGGGGAGCTGTTTTTT. Amino acids: CASSWGQLNTGELFF.

CDR3 coding DNA: TGTGCCAGTAGCCTGGGGGGACAGGGCACAGATACGCAGTATTTT. Its protein is CASSLGGQGTDTQYF. The chain combines TRBV19 with TRBJ2-3, with TRBD1 matching over 8 bases. This CDR3 is built from 15 residues. After removal of 6 bases from V and 1 base from J, the junction contained 6 bases not matched to a gene. Germline V gives CDR1 LNHDA, CDR2 SQIVND (reference sequence). The full variable domain, its missing parts supplied by reference TRBV19 and TRBJ2-3, is DGGITQSPKYLFRKEGQNVTLSCEQNLNHDAMYWYRQDPGQGLRLIYYSQIVNDFQKGDIAEGYSVSREKKESFPLTVTSAQKNPTAFYLCASSLGGQGTDTQYFGPGTRLTVL.

Only a few counts were recorded for this clone. This chain uses TRBV6-4 with TRBJ2-1, with 8 bases aligning to TRBD2. In germline, CDR1 is MRHNA, CDR2 SNTAGT. J lost 7 bases, V lost 0 bases, and 5 bases had no gene match. This CDR3 region has 15 residues. CDR3: CASSDSGGGRNEQFF. CDR3 DNA: TGTGCCAGCAGTGACTCCGGGGGGGGGAGGAATGAGCAGTTCTTC.

Comment on this clone: The sample carries other DNA sequences with the same CDR3. V gene TRBV7-2 combines with J gene TRBJ2-1, with no clear D. CDR3 size: 11 residues. Trimming pared 2 bases from V and 7 bases from J, leaving 3 bases between. The V gene's germline CDR1 is SGHTA and CDR2 FQGNSA. For the CDR3, the DNA is TGTGCCAGCAGCTTACGTAATGAGCAGTTCTTC. Amino acid sequence: CASSLRNEQFF. Complete variable domain (other parts from reference TRBV7-2 and TRBJ2-1): GAGVSQSPSNKVTEKGKDVELRCDPISGHTALYWYRQSLGQGLEFLIYFQGNSAPDKSGLPSDRFSAERTGGSVSTLTIQRTQQEDSAVYLCASSLRNEQFFGPGTRLTVL.

The chain recombines TRBV13 with TRBJ1-6; possibly TRBD1 for D (5 bases). V was shortened by 6 bases and J by 8 bases, with 14 bases between the two germline ends. This CDR3 contains 14 residues. Germline V gives CDR1 PRHDT, CDR2 FYEKMQ (reference sequence). This CDR3 reads CASSSTGTYSPLHF. For the CDR3, the DNA is TGTGCCAGCAGTTCCACAGGTACCTATTCACCCCTCCACTTT.

Remarks on this clone: Additional DNA sequences in this sample encode the identical CDR3. V and J are TRBV6-5 and TRBJ2-3; D gene uncertain. The V gene's germline CDR1 is MNHEY and CDR2 SVGAGI. Trimming removed 3 bases at V and 3 bases at J, with 10 bases between. The CDR3 has 14 residues. The CDR3 DNA follows: TGTGCCAGCAGTTATTCTTCCGGGACAGATACGCAGTATTTT. It codes for CASSYSSGTDTQYF.

This chain uses TRBV21-1 with TRBJ2-7; the table's D gene call, TRBD2, was not cross checked with the DNA. TRBV21-1 is shown as a pseudogene. The CDR3 runs to 18 residues. The CDR3 bases are TGTGCCAGCAGTCCCCACCCCACCGCTAGCGGGGGGTCGGACGAGCAGTACTTC. Amino acid sequence: CASSPHPTASGGSDEQYF.

The genes are TRBV7-6 and TRBJ2-5, with TRBD1 matching 9 bases. Unmatched junction bases numbered 7, after V lost 5 bases and J lost 0 bases. The CDR3 runs to 16 residues. The germline CDR1 and CDR2 sequences are SGHVS and FNYEAQ. The CDR3, as DNA: TGTGCCAGCAGCCCCCGACAGGGGGGCCACCAAGAGACCCAGTACTTC. It translates to CASSPRQGGHQETQYF.

The chain combines TRBV10-2 with TRBJ1-1; no reliable D call. The germline gives CDR1 WSHSY, CDR2 SAAADI. Trimming removed 4 bases at V and 1 base at J, with 4 bases between. The CDR3 totals 12 residues. The CDR3 DNA reads TGCGCCAGCAGTGTCGGGAACACTGAAGCTTTCTTT. As protein: CASSVGNTEAFF.

This chain links TRBV2 with TRBJ2-3; D not resolved. The CDR3 has 12 residues. Germline V lookup: CDR1 SNHLY, CDR2 FYNNEI. V lost 5 bases and J 7 bases, leaving 10 bases between the germline ends. The CDR3 is CASSQGENTQYF. In DNA, the CDR3 is TGTGCCAGCAGTCAAGGAGAAAATACGCAGTATTTT.

This sequence joins TRBV6-6 and TRBJ2-7; a weak D match, TRBD2 (5 bases). CDR1 is MNHNY and CDR2 is SVGAGI in the germline V gene (reference sequence). The V gene lost 5 bases and the J gene lost 7 bases, with 18 bases spanning the gap. This CDR3 is built from 14 residues. CDR3 sequence (DNA): TGTGCCAGCAGTCAACCCGGGATTACGAGGGAGCAGTACTTC. Translated: CASSQPGITREQYF.

The chain employs TRBV6-1 and TRBJ2-7, with D perhaps TRBD2 (6 bases). The CDR3 totals 13 residues. CDR1 and CDR2 from the germline V gene are MNHNS and SASEGT. With 3 bases removed from V and 1 base from J, the gap between germline ends came to 7 bases. The CDR3 spells CASSEGLSYEQYV. The CDR3 bases are TGTGCCAGCAGTGAGGGACTTTCCTACGAGCAGTACGTC.

The chain uses TRBV11-2 and TRBJ1-2; D perhaps matches TRBD1 (5 bases). Germline CDR1 reads SGHAT; CDR2 reads FQNNGV. Trimming took 1 base from V and 5 from J, leaving 20 bases between them. The CDR3 sequence is 17 residues long. The CDR3 region has the DNA TGTGCCAGCAGCTTAGGACCCCCCGGGGGAAAAGGATATGGCTACACCTTC. This codes for CASSLGPPGGKGYGYTF.

The chain uses TRBV6-5 and TRBJ2-2; D might be TRBD1 (7 bases). Trimming shortened V by 1 base and J by 3 bases, and 12 bases separated the two germline ends. The CDR3 consists of 16 residues. In germline, CDR1 is MNHEY, CDR2 SVGAGI. This chain's CDR3 is CASSYFGRGDTGELFF. In nucleotides, the CDR3 is TGTGCCAGCAGTTACTTTGGCAGGGGGGACACCGGGGAGCTGTTTTTT.

The chain joins TRBV27 to TRBJ2-7, with a weak D call TRBD2 (6 bases). V shed 0 bases and J shed 4 bases, with 10 bases lying between them. The CDR3 runs to 14 residues. The V gene's germline CDR1 is MNHEY and CDR2 SMNVEV (reference sequence). The CDR3 loop is CASSLSWAGYEQYF. CDR3 nucleotides: TGTGCCAGCAGTTTATCCTGGGCGGGGTACGAGCAGTACTTC.